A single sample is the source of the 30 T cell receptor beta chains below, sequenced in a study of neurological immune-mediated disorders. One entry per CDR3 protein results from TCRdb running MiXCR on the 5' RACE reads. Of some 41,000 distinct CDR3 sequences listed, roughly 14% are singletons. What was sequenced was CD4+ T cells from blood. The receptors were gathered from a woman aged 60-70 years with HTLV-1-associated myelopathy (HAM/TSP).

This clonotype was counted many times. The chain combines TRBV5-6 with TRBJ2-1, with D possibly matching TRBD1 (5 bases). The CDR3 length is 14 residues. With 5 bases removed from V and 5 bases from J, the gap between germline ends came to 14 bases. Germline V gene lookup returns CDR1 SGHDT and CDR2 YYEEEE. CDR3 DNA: TGTGCCAGCAGGGGATGGGGCAGCAACAATGAGCAGTTCTTC. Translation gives CASRGWGSNNEQFF.

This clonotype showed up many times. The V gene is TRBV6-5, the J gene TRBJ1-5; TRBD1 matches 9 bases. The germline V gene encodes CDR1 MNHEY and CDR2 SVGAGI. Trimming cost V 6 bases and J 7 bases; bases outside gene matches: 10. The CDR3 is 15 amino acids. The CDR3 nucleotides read TGTGCCAGCAGGCTAACCGGGACAGGGTACCAGCCCCAGCATTTT. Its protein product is CASRLTGTGYQPQHF.

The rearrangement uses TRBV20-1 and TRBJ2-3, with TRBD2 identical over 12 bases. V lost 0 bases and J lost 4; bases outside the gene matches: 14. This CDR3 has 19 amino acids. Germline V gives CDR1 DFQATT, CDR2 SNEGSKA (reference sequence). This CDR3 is CSARDFLAGGINTADTQYF. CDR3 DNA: TGCAGTGCTAGAGATTTTCTAGCGGGGGGGATCAACACGGCAGATACGCAGTATTTT.

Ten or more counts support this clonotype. The CDR3 DNA reads as TGTGCCAGCAGCTTGGTTGGGTTCATAGGCACAGATACGCAGTATTTT. Encoded protein: CASSLVGFIGTDTQYF. This chain joins TRBV5-5 and TRBJ2-3; D gene unclear. The CDR3 extends over 16 amino acids. Trimming removed 0 bases from V and 1 base from J, with 12 bases in between. The germline V gene encodes CDR1 SGHKS and CDR2 YYEKEE (reference sequence).

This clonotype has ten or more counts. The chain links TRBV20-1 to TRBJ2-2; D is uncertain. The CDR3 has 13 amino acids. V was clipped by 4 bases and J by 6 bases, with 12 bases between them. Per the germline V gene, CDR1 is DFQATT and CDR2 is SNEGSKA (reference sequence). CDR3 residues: CSATLPGSGELFF. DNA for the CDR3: TGCAGTGCTACATTGCCAGGCTCCGGGGAGCTGTTTTTT.

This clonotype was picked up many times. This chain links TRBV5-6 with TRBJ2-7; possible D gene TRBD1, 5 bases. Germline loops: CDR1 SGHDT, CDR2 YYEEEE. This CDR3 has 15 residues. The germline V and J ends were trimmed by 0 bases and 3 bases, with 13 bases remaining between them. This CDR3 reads CASSLGAGNYYEQYF. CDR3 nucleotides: TGTGCCAGCAGCTTGGGGGCAGGGAATTACTACGAGCAGTACTTC.

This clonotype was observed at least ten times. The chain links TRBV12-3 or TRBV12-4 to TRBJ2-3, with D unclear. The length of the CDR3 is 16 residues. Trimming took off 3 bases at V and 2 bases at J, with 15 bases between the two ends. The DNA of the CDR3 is TGTGCCAGCAGTTTCCCGTTGGACGGGTACACAGATACGCAGTATTTT. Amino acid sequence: CASSFPLDGYTDTQYF.

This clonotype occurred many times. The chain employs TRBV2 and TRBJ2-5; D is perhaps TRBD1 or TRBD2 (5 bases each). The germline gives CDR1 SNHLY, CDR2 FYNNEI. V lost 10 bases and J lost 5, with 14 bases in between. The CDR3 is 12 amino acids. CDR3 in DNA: TGTGCCACCGGGACGCACCTCGAGACCCAGTACTTC. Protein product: CATGTHLETQYF.

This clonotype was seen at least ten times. The CDR3 DNA follows: TGTGCCAGCAGCCAGAGGAGGACTAGCGGGGGCATAACCAAAAACATTCAGTACTTC. Translated: CASSQRRTSGGITKNIQYF. The rearrangement joins TRBV14 to TRBJ2-4; 13 nucleotides agree with TRBD2. The CDR3 runs to 19 residues. Germline lookup yields CDR1 SGHDN and CDR2 FVKESK. J was trimmed by 2 bases and V by 3 bases; bases with no gene match: 10.

The CDR3: CASNQERSTMEQFF. The CDR3 nucleotides are TGTGCCAGTAACCAAGAGAGGTCCACGATGGAGCAGTTCTTC. The rearrangement joins TRBV3-1 to TRBJ2-1; the D is unclear. The CDR3 contains 14 residues. CDR1 and CDR2 from the germline V gene are LGHDT and YNNKEL (reference sequence). Trimming shortened V by 9 bases and J by 10 bases, and 22 bases separated the two germline ends.

The CDR3 DNA is TGTGCCAGCAGTACTCCCCCGGGACATACTAGGGATGAGCAGTTCTTC. This encodes CASSTPPGHTRDEQFF. V gene TRBV28 combines with J gene TRBJ2-1; D is possibly TRBD1 (6 bases). The V and J ends lost 5 bases and 8 bases respectively, with 22 bases between them. There are 16 residues in the CDR3. Germline assignment: CDR1 MDHEN and CDR2 SYDVKM.

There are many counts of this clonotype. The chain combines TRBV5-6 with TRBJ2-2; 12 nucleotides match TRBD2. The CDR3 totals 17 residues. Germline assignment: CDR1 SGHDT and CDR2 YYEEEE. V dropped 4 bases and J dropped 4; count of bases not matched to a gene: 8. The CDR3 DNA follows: TGTGCCAGCAGCCCTAGCGGGGGGGCCGTCGGCACCGGGGAGCTGTTTTTT. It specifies CASSPSGGAVGTGELFF.

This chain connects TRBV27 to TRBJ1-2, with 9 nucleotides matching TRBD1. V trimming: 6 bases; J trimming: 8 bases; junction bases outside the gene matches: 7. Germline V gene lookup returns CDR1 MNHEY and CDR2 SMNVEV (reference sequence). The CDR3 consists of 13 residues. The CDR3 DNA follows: TGTGCCAGCAGCTACAGGGGGCGCGGGGGCTACACCTTC. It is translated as CASSYRGRGGYTF.

The DNA for the CDR3 is TGTGCCAGTAGCGCTGGGGGGGAACTGACTAATGAAAAACTGTTTTTT. Its protein product is CASSAGGELTNEKLFF. The chain recombines TRBV5-6 with TRBJ1-4; the D gene is possibly TRBD1 (5 bases). The V gene lost 8 bases and the J gene lost 2 bases, with 19 bases spanning the gap. The CDR3 runs to 16 residues. Germline CDR1 SGHDT, CDR2 YYEEEE.

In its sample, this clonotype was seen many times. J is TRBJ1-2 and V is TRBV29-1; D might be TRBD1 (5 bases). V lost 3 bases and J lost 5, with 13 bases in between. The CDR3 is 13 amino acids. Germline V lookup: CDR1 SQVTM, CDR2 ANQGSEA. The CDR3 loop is CSVDGQGKYGYTF. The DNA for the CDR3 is TGCAGCGTTGATGGACAAGGAAAATATGGCTACACCTTC.

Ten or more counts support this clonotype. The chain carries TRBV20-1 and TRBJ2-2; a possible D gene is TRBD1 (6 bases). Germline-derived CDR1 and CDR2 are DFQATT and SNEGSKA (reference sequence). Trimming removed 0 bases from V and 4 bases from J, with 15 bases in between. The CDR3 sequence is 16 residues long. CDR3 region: CSARDRGTRITGELFF. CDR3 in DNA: TGCAGTGCTAGAGATCGTGGGACACGTATCACCGGGGAGCTGTTTTTT.

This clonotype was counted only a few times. Written as DNA, the CDR3 is TGTGCCAGCAGCTTGCCAGTGTCAGAAGAGACCCAGTACTTC. This sequence encodes CASSLPVSEETQYF. The gene calls are TRBV5-4 and TRBJ2-5; D gene ambiguous. The length of the CDR3 is 14 residues. Germline V gives CDR1 SGHNT, CDR2 YYREEE (reference sequence). With 1 base removed from V and 3 bases from J, the gap between germline ends came to 10 bases.

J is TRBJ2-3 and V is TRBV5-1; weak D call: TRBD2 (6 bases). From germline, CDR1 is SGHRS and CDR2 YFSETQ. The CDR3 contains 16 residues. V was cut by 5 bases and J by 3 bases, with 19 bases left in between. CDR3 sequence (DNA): TGCGCCAGCAGTGCAGCGGTACTAGCAGGGACAGATACGCAGTATTTT. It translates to CASSAAVLAGTDTQYF.

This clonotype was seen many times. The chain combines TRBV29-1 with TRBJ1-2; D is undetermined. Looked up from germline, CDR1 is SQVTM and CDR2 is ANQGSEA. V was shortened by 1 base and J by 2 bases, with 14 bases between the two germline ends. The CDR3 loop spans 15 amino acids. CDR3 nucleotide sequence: TGCAGCGTTGAAGGGGTAGGGCAGCAGAACTATGGCTACACCTTC. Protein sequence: CSVEGVGQQNYGYTF.

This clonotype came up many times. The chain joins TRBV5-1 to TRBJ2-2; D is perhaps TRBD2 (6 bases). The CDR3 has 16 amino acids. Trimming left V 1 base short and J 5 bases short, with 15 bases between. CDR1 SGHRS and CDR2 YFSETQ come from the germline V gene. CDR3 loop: CASSLMEGPSTGELFF. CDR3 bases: TGCGCCAGCAGCTTGATGGAGGGGCCAAGTACCGGGGAGCTGTTTTTT.

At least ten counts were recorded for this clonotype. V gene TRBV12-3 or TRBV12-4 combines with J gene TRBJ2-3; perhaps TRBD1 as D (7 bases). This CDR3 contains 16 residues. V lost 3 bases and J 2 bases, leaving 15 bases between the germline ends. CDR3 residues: CASSFRRGRATDTQYF. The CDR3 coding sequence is TGTGCCAGCAGTTTCAGGAGGGGGCGCGCCACAGATACGCAGTATTTT.

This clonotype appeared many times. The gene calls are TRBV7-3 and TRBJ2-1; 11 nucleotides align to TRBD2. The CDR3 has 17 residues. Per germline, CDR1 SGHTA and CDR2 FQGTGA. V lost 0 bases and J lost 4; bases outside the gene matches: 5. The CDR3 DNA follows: TGTGCCAGCAGCTTAACGTTGACTAGCGGGGATTACAATGAGCAGTTCTTC. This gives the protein CASSLTLTSGDYNEQFF.

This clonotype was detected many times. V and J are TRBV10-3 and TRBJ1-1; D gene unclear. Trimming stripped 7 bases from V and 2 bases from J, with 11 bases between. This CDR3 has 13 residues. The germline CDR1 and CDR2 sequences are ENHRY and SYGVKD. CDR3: CAITFRGNTEAFF. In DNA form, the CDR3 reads TGTGCCATCACTTTTCGGGGAAACACTGAAGCTTTCTTT.

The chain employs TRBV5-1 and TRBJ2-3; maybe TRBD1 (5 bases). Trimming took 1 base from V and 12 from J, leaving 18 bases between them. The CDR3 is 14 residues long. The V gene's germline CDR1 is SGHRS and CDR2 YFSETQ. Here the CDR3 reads CASSLLDSQETQYF. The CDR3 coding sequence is TGCGCCAGCAGCTTGTTAGACAGCCAAGAGACCCAGTATTTT. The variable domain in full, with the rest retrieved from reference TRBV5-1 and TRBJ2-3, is KAGVTQTPRYLIKTRGQQVTLSCSPISGHRSVSWYQQTPGQGLQFLFEYFSETQRNKGNFPGRFSGRQFSNSRSEMNVSTLELGDSALYLCASSLLDSQETQYFGPGTRLTVL.

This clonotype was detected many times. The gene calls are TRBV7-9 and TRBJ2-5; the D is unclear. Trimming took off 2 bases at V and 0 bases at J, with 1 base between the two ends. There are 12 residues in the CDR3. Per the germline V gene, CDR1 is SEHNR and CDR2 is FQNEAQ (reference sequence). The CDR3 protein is CASSLHQETQYF. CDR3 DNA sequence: TGTGCCAGCAGCTTACACCAAGAGACCCAGTACTTC. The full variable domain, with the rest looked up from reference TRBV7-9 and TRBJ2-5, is DTGVSQNPRHKITKRGQNVTFRCDPISEHNRLYWYRQTLGQGPEFLTYFQNEAQLEKSRLLSDRFSAERPKGSFSTLEIQRTEQGDSAMYLCASSLHQETQYFGPGTRLLVL.

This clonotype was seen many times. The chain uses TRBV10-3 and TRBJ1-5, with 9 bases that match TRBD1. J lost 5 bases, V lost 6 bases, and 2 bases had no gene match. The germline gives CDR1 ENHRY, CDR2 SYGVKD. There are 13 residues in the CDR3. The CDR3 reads CAIRGDRDQPQHF. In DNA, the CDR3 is TGTGCCATCAGGGGGGACAGGGATCAGCCCCAGCATTTT.

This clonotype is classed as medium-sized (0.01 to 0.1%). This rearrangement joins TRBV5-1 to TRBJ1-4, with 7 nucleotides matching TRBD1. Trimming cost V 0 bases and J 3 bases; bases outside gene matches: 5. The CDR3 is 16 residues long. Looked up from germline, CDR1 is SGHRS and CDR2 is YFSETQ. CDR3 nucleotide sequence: TGCGCCAGCAGCTTGGCCGGAGGACAGGCTAATGAAAAACTGTTTTTT. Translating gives CASSLAGGQANEKLFF.

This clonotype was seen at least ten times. CDR3 region: CASSQEWVDTQYF. The CDR3 nucleotides read TGTGCCAGCAGCCAAGAGTGGGTCGATACGCAGTATTTT. This rearrangement joins TRBV3-1 to TRBJ2-3, with D uncertain. There are 13 residues in the CDR3. Germline lookup yields CDR1 LGHDT and CDR2 YNNKEL (reference sequence). V shed 0 bases and J shed 6 bases, with 7 bases lying between them.

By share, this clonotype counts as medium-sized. CDR3 residues: CSARDGNIGGYTF. Here the CDR3 DNA reads TGCAGTGCAAGGGACGGCAATATCGGTGGCTACACCTTC. This chain links TRBV20-1 with TRBJ1-2; tentatively, D is TRBD1 (5 bases). With 6 bases removed from V and 7 bases from J, the gap between germline ends came to 18 bases. The CDR3 runs 13 residues. Germline-derived CDR1 and CDR2 are DFQATT and SNEGSKA (reference sequence).

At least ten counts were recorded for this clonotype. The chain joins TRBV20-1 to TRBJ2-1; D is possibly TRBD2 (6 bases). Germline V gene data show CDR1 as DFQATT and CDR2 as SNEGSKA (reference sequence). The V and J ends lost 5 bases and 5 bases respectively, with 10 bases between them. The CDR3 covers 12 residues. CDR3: CSAYGGDNEQFF. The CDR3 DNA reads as TGCAGTGCTTACGGGGGAGACAATGAGCAGTTCTTC.